This is a list of T cell receptor beta chains from one sample in a study of cytomegalovirus exposure and HLA in healthy donors. TCRdb's copy holds only in-frame clones and misses some; the assay was immunoSEQ multiplex PCR. The profile shows 210,000 or so clones, almost 80% of them singletons. The specimen sequenced was PBMCs. The source of these receptors is a young man in good health and CMV-seronegative. Each CDR3 is given with its conserved first and last residue. The order of the fields is V gene, D gene, clone size, J gene, CDR3 protein, CDR3 DNA. A D gene is named only where the DNA matches it firmly. Only part of the rows carry a size: once, few, many, or a class if the clone is expanded.

V: TRBV30; D: -; size: few; J: TRBJ1-6; CDR3: CAWSVPHYRVVGSPLHF; DNA: TGTGCCTGGAGTGTACCCCACTACAGGGTAGTGGGGTCACCCCTCCACTTT
V: TRBV4-1; D: -; size: -; J: TRBJ2-7; CDR3: CASSQEGRGYEQYF; DNA: TGCGCCAGCAGCCAAGAGGGCAGGGGCTACGAGCAGTACTTC
V: TRBV7-9; D: -; size: -; J: TRBJ2-1; CDR3: CASSRQGFDEQFF; DNA: TGTGCCAGCAGCCGGCAGGGGTTCGATGAGCAGTTCTTC
V: TRBV28; D: TRBD2; size: -; J: TRBJ2-7; CDR3: CASRMRTSGRVYEQYF; DNA: TGTGCCAGCAGAATGAGGACTAGCGGGAGGGTCTACGAGCAGTACTTC
V: TRBV18; D: TRBD1; size: -; J: TRBJ2-5; CDR3: CASSSLRQGLQETQYF; DNA: TGTGCCAGCTCATCACTTAGACAGGGCCTACAAGAGACCCAGTACTTC
V: TRBV6-5; D: TRBD1; size: -; J: TRBJ2-5; CDR3: CASSKIYRGQETQYF; DNA: TGTGCCAGCAGTAAGATATACAGGGGCCAAGAGACCCAGTACTTC
V: TRBV7-9; D: -; size: -; J: TRBJ2-7; CDR3: CASSLLAGMSEQYF; DNA: TGTGCCAGCAGCTTACTGGCAGGGATGAGCGAGCAGTACTTC
V: TRBV7-9; D: -; size: few; J: TRBJ2-3; CDR3: CASTRSQAYTDTQYF; DNA: TGTGCCAGCACCCGATCACAGGCCTACACAGATACGCAGTATTTT
V: TRBV7-2; D: TRBD2; size: -; J: TRBJ2-2; CDR3: CASSTPLAGAVGELFF; DNA: TGTGCCAGCAGTACCCCGCTGGCGGGAGCTGTCGGGGAGCTGTTTTTT
V: TRBV15; D: TRBD1; size: -; J: TRBJ1-2; CDR3: CATSNQPEDRVFGYTF; DNA: TGTGCCACCAGCAATCAACCTGAAGACAGGGTGTTTGGCTACACCTTC
V: TRBV6-5; D: -; size: -; J: TRBJ2-2; CDR3: CASSYPGNSPGELFF; DNA: TGTGCCAGCAGTTACCCCGGGAATAGCCCCGGGGAGCTGTTTTTT
V: TRBV18; D: TRBD1; size: once; J: TRBJ1-5; CDR3: CASSPDRSVQPQHF; DNA: TGTGCCAGCTCACCGGACAGGTCGGTTCAGCCCCAGCATTTT
V: TRBV30; D: TRBD2; size: -; J: TRBJ2-1; CDR3: CAWSLSRTSGHTRNNEQFF; DNA: TGTGCCTGGAGCCTCTCGCGGACTAGCGGACACACCCGAAACAATGAGCAGTTCTTC
V: TRBV29-1; D: -; size: -; J: TRBJ2-5; CDR3: CSGGTATIGETQYF; DNA: TGCAGCGGGGGGACTGCAACTATCGGGGAGACCCAGTACTTC
V: TRBV2; D: -; size: few; J: TRBJ1-2; CDR3: CASSEGQASYFGYTF; DNA: TGTGCCAGCAGTGAAGGCCAGGCCTCCTACTTTGGCTACACCTTC
V: TRBV6-6; D: TRBD1; size: -; J: TRBJ1-4; CDR3: CASSRNRGGNEKLFF; DNA: TGTGCCAGCAGTCGGAACAGGGGAGGAAATGAAAAACTGTTTTTT
V: TRBV28; D: -; size: -; J: TRBJ1-1; CDR3: CASRRGGGMNTEAFF; DNA: TGTGCCAGCAGGCGGGGGGGCGGAATGAACACTGAAGCTTTCTTT
V: TRBV4-3; D: TRBD1; size: -; J: TRBJ1-4; CDR3: CASSPRTGPNEKLFF; DNA: TGCGCCAGCAGCCCCCGGACAGGACCTAATGAAAAACTGTTTTTT
V: TRBV10-3; D: TRBD2; size: -; J: TRBJ2-7; CDR3: CAISAVAGTSGTYEQYF; DNA: TGTGCCATCAGTGCCGTCGCCGGGACTAGCGGGACCTACGAGCAGTACTTC
V: TRBV21-1; D: -; size: -; J: TRBJ2-7; CDR3: CASSKIGGKQGNYEQYF; DNA: TGTGCCAGCAGCAAAATAGGGGGAAAACAGGGTAACTACGAGCAGTACTTC